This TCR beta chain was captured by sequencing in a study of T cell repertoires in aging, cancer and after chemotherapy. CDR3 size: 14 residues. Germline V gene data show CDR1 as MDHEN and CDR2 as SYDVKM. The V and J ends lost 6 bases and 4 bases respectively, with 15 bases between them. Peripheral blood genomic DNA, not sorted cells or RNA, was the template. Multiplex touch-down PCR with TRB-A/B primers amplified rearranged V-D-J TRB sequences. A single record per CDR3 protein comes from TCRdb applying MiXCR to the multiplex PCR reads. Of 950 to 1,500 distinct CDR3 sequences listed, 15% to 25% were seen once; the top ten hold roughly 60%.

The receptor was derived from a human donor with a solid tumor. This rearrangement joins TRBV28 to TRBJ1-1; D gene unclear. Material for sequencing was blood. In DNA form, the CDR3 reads TGTGCCAGCAGGTCGAGCCGGAGTCCCACTGAAGCTTTCTTT. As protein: CASRSSRSPTEAFF. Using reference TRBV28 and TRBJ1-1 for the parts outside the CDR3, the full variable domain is DVKVTQSSRYLVKRTGEKVFLECVQDMDHENMFWYRQDPGLGLRLIYFSYDVKMKEKGDIPEGYSVSREKKERFSLILESASTNQTSMYLCASRSSRSPTEAFFGQGTRLTVV.